This T cell receptor (beta chain) stems from a study of blood T cell repertoires in COVID-19. The germline CDR1 and CDR2 sequences are SGHTA and FQGTGA. CDR3 size: 13 residues. Trimming removed 7 bases at V and 6 bases at J, with 12 bases between. Measured with immunoSEQ multiplex PCR; TCRdb has only the in-frame clones, and not every one. The data hold 150,000 or so clones, with roughly 88% observed a single time. Input material: peripheral blood. The clonotype originates from a man between 60 and 70 years old with COVID-19, enrolled during active disease. V is TRBV7-3 and J is TRBJ1-4; no definite D call. The CDR3 here is CASIRGMYEKLFF. The CDR3 DNA follows: TGTGCCAGCATCCGAGGGATGTATGAAAAACTGTTTTTT.